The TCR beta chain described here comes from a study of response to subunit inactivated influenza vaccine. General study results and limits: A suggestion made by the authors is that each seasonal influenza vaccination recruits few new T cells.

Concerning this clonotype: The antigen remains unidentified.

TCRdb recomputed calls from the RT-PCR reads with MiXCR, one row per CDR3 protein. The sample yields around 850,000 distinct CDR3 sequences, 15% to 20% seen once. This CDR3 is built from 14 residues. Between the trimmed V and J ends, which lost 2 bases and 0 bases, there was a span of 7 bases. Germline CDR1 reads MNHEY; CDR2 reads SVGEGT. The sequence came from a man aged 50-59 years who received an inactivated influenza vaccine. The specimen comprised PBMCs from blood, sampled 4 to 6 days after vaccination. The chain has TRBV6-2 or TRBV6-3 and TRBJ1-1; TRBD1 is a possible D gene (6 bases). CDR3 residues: CASSYTGLNTEAFF. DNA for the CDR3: TGTGCCAGCAGTTACACAGGGTTGAACACTGAAGCTTTCTTT.